The 29 T cell receptor beta chains given below trace back to one sample, sequenced in a study of shared clonotypes between healthy human individuals. Assay used: immunoSEQ multiplex PCR; TCRdb lists only in-frame clones, some missing. The table shows about 2.3 million clones, with under 95% occurring only once. The sample consisted of naive CD4+ T cells from PBMCs. Subset given: CD45RA+ positively selected. Receptors were obtained from a man aged 18 to 30 in good health. Some clones in this sample may be carry-over from other donors' samples.

This chain connects TRBV28 to TRBJ2-5; D gene ambiguous. CDR3 length: 11 amino acids. CDR1 is MDHEN, CDR2 SYDVKM, per germline. The V end was cut by 5 bases, the J end by 6 bases, with 7 bases between. The CDR3, as DNA: TGTGCCAGCAGTGACTTCCAGACCCAGTACTTC. Translation gives CASSDFQTQYF.

In the case of this clone: This same CDR3 is encoded by further DNA sequences in the sample. The rearrangement uses TRBV28 and TRBJ2-7, with 8 bases matching TRBD2. CDR3 length: 15 amino acids. V shed 5 bases and J 0 bases; nucleotides not matched to a gene: 6. CDR1 and CDR2 (germline): MDHEN, SYDVKM. CDR3: CASSPPGGGSYEQYF. Written as DNA, the CDR3 is TGTGCCAGCAGTCCCCCGGGAGGGGGCTCCTACGAGCAGTACTTC.

The CDR3 coding sequence is TGTGCCAGCAGCGTAGCCCCTCAGCAATCTAGCACAGATACGCAGTATTTT. Translating gives CASSVAPQQSSTDTQYF. The V and J genes are TRBV9 and TRBJ2-3; D call uncertain. The V end was cut by 0 bases, the J end by 0 bases, with 14 bases between. Per the germline V gene, CDR1 is SGDLS and CDR2 is YYNGEE. The CDR3 loop spans 17 amino acids.

This chain joins TRBV9 and TRBJ2-2; D gene uncertain. The V gene's germline CDR1 is SGDLS and CDR2 YYNGEE. Trimming removed 1 base from V and 0 bases from J, with 16 bases in between. This CDR3 is built from 18 residues. The CDR3 loop reads CASSVYPFPAANTGELFF. CDR3 sequence (DNA): TGTGCCAGCAGCGTATATCCATTCCCGGCGGCGAACACCGGGGAGCTGTTTTTT.

The gene calls are TRBV5-1 and TRBJ2-7; no clear D gene. The CDR3 spans 13 residues. Trimming took 4 bases from V and 1 from J, leaving 9 bases between them. Germline CDR1 is SGHRS and CDR2 is YFSETQ. CDR3 in amino acids: CASSRTPSYEQYF. The DNA of the CDR3 is TGCGCCAGCAGCCGGACCCCTTCCTACGAGCAGTACTTC.

This clone was recorded only once. The chain recombines TRBV28 with TRBJ2-2; no clear D. The CDR3 covers 14 residues. Trimming cost V 6 bases and J 4 bases, with 12 bases left between them. Germline assignment: CDR1 MDHEN and CDR2 SYDVKM. The CDR3, as DNA: TGTGCCAGCAGCGGGTGGCGAGCCACCGGGGAGCTGTTTTTT. It yields the protein CASSGWRATGELFF.

The genes are TRBV29-1 and TRBJ2-5; D unclear. Trimming cost V 7 bases and J 5 bases, with 14 bases left between them. The CDR3 is made up of 12 amino acids. CDR1 SQVTM and CDR2 ANQGSEA come from the germline V gene. The CDR3 sequence: CSAISPGETQYF. Written as DNA, the CDR3 is TGCAGCGCAATCTCGCCCGGGGAGACCCAGTACTTC.

The rearrangement joins TRBV15 to TRBJ2-7; D gene unclear. This CDR3 spans 14 amino acids. V lost 1 base and J lost 2, with 9 bases in between. Germline lookup yields CDR1 LNHNV and CDR2 YYDKDF (reference sequence). The DNA for the CDR3 is TGTGCCACCAGCAGAGCGGGCCGCACCTACGAGCAGTACTTC. Translating gives CATSRAGRTYEQYF.

This clone appeared once. J is TRBJ2-3 and V is TRBV29-1; TRBD1 is a possible D gene (5 bases). V lost 2 bases and J lost 2, with 8 bases in between. The CDR3 has 13 amino acids. Germline-derived CDR1 and CDR2 are SQVTM and ANQGSEA. CDR3 amino acids: CSVEMGPTDTQYF. The CDR3 nucleotides are TGCAGCGTTGAAATGGGGCCCACAGATACGCAGTATTTT.

The J gene is TRBJ1-4, the V gene TRBV5-1, with D possibly being TRBD1 (5 bases). CDR1 SGHRS and CDR2 YFSETQ come from the germline V gene. The germline V and J ends were trimmed by 4 bases and 8 bases, with 18 bases remaining between them. The CDR3 has 15 amino acids. The CDR3 protein is CASSPGTALGEKLFF. The CDR3 DNA follows: TGCGCCAGCAGCCCCGGGACTGCGTTGGGGGAAAAACTGTTTTTT.

This clone was observed once. This chain links TRBV5-5 with TRBJ2-5, with TRBD2 identical over 7 bases. Germline trimming cut 7 bases from V and 5 bases from J; bases unmatched to any gene: 11. This CDR3 is built from 14 residues. Germline V CDR1 and CDR2: SGHKS, YYEKEE (reference sequence). DNA for the CDR3: TGTGCCAGCGTCGGGGGGAGCCAACCTGAGACCCAGTACTTC. Encoded protein: CASVGGSQPETQYF.

The chain links TRBV30 to TRBJ2-7, with TRBD1 as a possible D gene (5 bases). Trimming removed 6 bases at V and 0 bases at J, with 12 bases between. The CDR3 length is 13 residues. Germline V lookup: CDR1 GTSNPN, CDR2 SVGIG (reference sequence). In DNA form, the CDR3 reads TGTGCCTGCGCGACAGCGAGCTCCTACGAGCAGTACTTC. It specifies CACATASSYEQYF.

This chain joins TRBV5-1 and TRBJ2-5; no definite D call. In germline, CDR1 is SGHRS, CDR2 YFSETQ. The germline V and J ends were trimmed by 5 bases and 3 bases, with 11 bases remaining between them. This CDR3 comprises 13 residues. CDR3 amino acids: CASSSWVEETQYF. The CDR3 region has the DNA TGCGCCAGCAGTAGCTGGGTGGAAGAGACCCAGTACTTC.

This sequence joins TRBV19 and TRBJ1-3, with 8 bases identical to TRBD1. Germline V gives CDR1 LNHDA, CDR2 SQIVND (reference sequence). V was pared by 5 bases and J by 0 bases, with 9 bases of the junction left unmatched. This CDR3 is built from 17 residues. The CDR3 spells CASSPGDRRSSGNTIYF. The CDR3 DNA reads as TGTGCCAGTAGTCCGGGGGACAGGAGAAGCTCTGGAAACACCATATATTTT.

The gene calls are TRBV28 and TRBJ2-4; TRBD2 matches 10 bases. In germline, CDR1 is MDHEN, CDR2 SYDVKM. The CDR3 spans 18 residues. The J segment lost 3 bases and the V segment lost 2 bases, leaving 10 bases of the junction unmatched. The CDR3 loop reads CASSLGLAGEAGKNIQYF. The CDR3 region has the DNA TGTGCCAGCAGTTTAGGGCTAGCGGGAGAGGCTGGCAAAAACATTCAGTACTTC.

The V and J genes are TRBV7-3 and TRBJ2-5; possibly TRBD2 for D (5 bases). V was shortened by 2 bases and J by 5 bases, with 12 bases between the two germline ends. The germline CDR1 and CDR2 sequences are SGHTA and FQGTGA. The CDR3 is 14 amino acids. In nucleotides, the CDR3 is TGTGCCAGCAGCTTAGGGTCCCGAGGGGAGACCCAGTACTTC. Protein sequence: CASSLGSRGETQYF.

The chain has TRBV11-2 and TRBJ2-7; D call uncertain. CDR1 SGHAT and CDR2 FQNNGV come from the germline V gene. This CDR3 comprises 15 residues. V was trimmed by 5 bases and J by 3 bases, leaving 17 bases between them. The DNA for the CDR3 is TGTGCCAGCAGCCGTAACACGGCGAATCTCTACGAGCAGTACTTC. Translated, it gives CASSRNTANLYEQYF.

The chain joins TRBV2 to TRBJ2-1, with D tentatively TRBD2 (5 bases). Trimming left V 10 bases short and J 0 bases short, with 16 bases between. Germline CDR1 is SNHLY and CDR2 is FYNNEI. The CDR3 consists of 15 residues. The CDR3 nucleotides are TGTGCCACCTCTCAGCGGACCAGCTCCTACAATGAGCAGTTCTTC. This translates into CATSQRTSSYNEQFF.

This chain connects TRBV4-1 to TRBJ2-7; TRBD1 is a possible D gene (6 bases). Trimming pared 3 bases from V and 3 bases from J, leaving 18 bases between. The CDR3 has 16 residues. Germline V gene sequence: CDR1 MGHRA, CDR2 YSYEKL. DNA of the CDR3: TGCGCCAGCAGCCAGCCCTACAGGGCGCTAAACTACGAGCAGTACTTC. Its translation: CASSQPYRALNYEQYF.

The rearrangement joins TRBV5-1 to TRBJ1-2; D gene uncertain. Germline CDR1 and CDR2: SGHRS and YFSETQ. V gave up 0 bases and J gave up 0 bases, with 9 bases separating them. CDR3 length: 15 residues. The CDR3 DNA is TGCGCCAGCAGCTTGGGGGTCGCTTCTAACTATGGCTACACCTTC. Its protein is CASSLGVASNYGYTF.

V is TRBV5-1 and J is TRBJ2-7; 7 bases align to TRBD1. J was trimmed by 6 bases and V by 0 bases; bases with no gene match: 6. CDR3 length: 14 amino acids. Germline V lookup: CDR1 SGHRS, CDR2 YFSETQ. CDR3 sequence reads: CASSLAGTVGEQYF. In DNA form, the CDR3 reads TGCGCCAGCAGCTTGGCCGGGACAGTGGGCGAGCAGTACTTC. The full variable domain, with the rest looked up from reference TRBV5-1 and TRBJ2-7, is KAGVTQTPRYLIKTRGQQVTLSCSPISGHRSVSWYQQTPGQGLQFLFEYFSETQRNKGNFPGRFSGRQFSNSRSEMNVSTLELGDSALYLCASSLAGTVGEQYFGPGTRLTVT.

The V and J genes are TRBV27 and TRBJ2-1, with a tentative D call TRBD1 (6 bases). The CDR3 has 15 amino acids. CDR1 and CDR2 (germline): MNHEY, SMNVEV (reference sequence). The V and J ends lost 7 bases and 9 bases respectively, with 22 bases between them. The CDR3 DNA reads TGTGCCAGCATGTCCTGGCTACAGGGCTTCGGTGAGCAGTTCTTC. Residues: CASMSWLQGFGEQFF.

DNA of the CDR3: TGTGCCAGCAGTGAAAAAACGGAGGGCGTTGGCACTGAAGCTTTCTTT. Translation gives CASSEKTEGVGTEAFF. The chain employs TRBV6-1 and TRBJ1-1; D is uncertain. V was trimmed by 2 bases and J by 4 bases, leaving 17 bases between them. CDR3 length: 16 amino acids. Germline assignment: CDR1 MNHNS and CDR2 SASEGT.

In nucleotides, the CDR3 is TGTGCCAGCAGGGAATCGAATTGGGAAAGGGACACTGAAGCTTTCTTT. Translation: CASRESNWERDTEAFF. The chain joins TRBV6-1 to TRBJ1-1; the D is unclear. Trimming shortened V by 6 bases and J by 3 bases, and 20 bases separated the two germline ends. Germline CDR1 reads MNHNS; CDR2 reads SASEGT. The CDR3 loop spans 16 amino acids.

This clone was recorded once. This CDR3 is CASSLGPLVSTDTQYF. CDR3 DNA sequence: TGTGCCAGCAGCTTAGGCCCCCTGGTAAGCACAGATACGCAGTATTTT. The chain links TRBV7-9 to TRBJ2-3; D ambiguous. The CDR3 runs to 16 residues. From germline, CDR1 is SEHNR and CDR2 FQNEAQ (reference sequence). The V gene lost 1 base and the J gene lost 0 bases, with 11 bases spanning the gap.

The chain has TRBV19 and TRBJ1-2; the D gene is possibly TRBD1 (6 bases). Trimming took off 4 bases at V and 3 bases at J, with 18 bases between the two ends. Germline lookup yields CDR1 LNHDA and CDR2 SQIVND (reference sequence). CDR3 size: 16 residues. The CDR3 loop is CASSTLPGQPYYGYTF. CDR3 nucleotides: TGTGCCAGTAGTACTCTCCCGGGACAACCATACTATGGCTACACCTTC. Using reference TRBV19 and TRBJ1-2 for the parts outside the CDR3, the full variable domain is DGGITQSPKYLFRKEGQNVTLSCEQNLNHDAMYWYRQDPGQGLRLIYYSQIVNDFQKGDIAEGYSVSREKKESFPLTVTSAQKNPTAFYLCASSTLPGQPYYGYTFGSGTRLTVV.

The chain carries TRBV6-6 and TRBJ2-6; 7 bases are a match to TRBD2. The CDR3 is made up of 15 amino acids. V lost 5 bases to trimming and J lost 2 bases; unmatched junction nucleotides: 3. Germline V CDR1 and CDR2: MNHNY, SVGAGI (reference sequence). Written as DNA, the CDR3 is TGTGCCAGCAGTGGGGGGGAGACTGGGGCCAACGTCCTGACTTTC. Its protein is CASSGGETGANVLTF.

This chain uses TRBV5-8 with TRBJ2-5, with D uncertain. The CDR3 consists of 11 residues. CDR1 and CDR2 from the germline V gene are SGHTS and YDEGEE. Trimming left V 2 bases short and J 4 bases short, with 3 bases between. CDR3: CASSLSETQYF. CDR3 bases: TGTGCCAGCAGCTTATCAGAGACCCAGTACTTC.

V usage is TRBV5-1 and J usage is TRBJ2-7; D may be TRBD1 (6 bases). The V and J ends lost 4 bases and 0 bases respectively, with 20 bases between them. Germline CDR1 SGHRS, CDR2 YFSETQ. This CDR3 is built from 17 residues. In DNA form, the CDR3 reads TGCGCCAGCAGCCGTTCCGGGACAAGCCCTATCTCCTACGAGCAGTACTTC. This codes for CASSRSGTSPISYEQYF.